This T cell receptor (beta chain) originates from a study of Ad26.COV2.S vaccination and SARS-CoV-2 variants. Study summary: Dosing was one shot or two shots 56 days apart.

A word on this clone: As yet, its antigen is unknown.

Germline values: CDR1 SEHNR, CDR2 FQNEAQ (reference sequence). V was trimmed by 2 bases and J by 1 base, leaving 11 bases between them. The CDR3 runs 15 residues. Data came from immunoSEQ multiplex PCR; TCRdb stores just in-frame clones and leaves some out. The repertoire has 300,000 to 350,000 clones, 88% of them found once; the top ten carry around 6.4%. Study-level results: Across vaccine and placebo recipients, the breadth of non-spike TCRs was similar.

Treatment given: roughly 20 received Ad26.COV2.S at low or high dose, single or two shots; about 5 received placebo; per-sample allocation not given. Samples came from day 63 after the first vaccine or placebo injection. Immunization relied on an Ad26 vector, which expressed Wuhan-strain SARS-CoV-2 spike. The chain employs TRBV7-9 and TRBJ1-1, with D maybe TRBD1 (6 bases). This receptor was obtained from a person aged 18-65 years who received the Ad26.COV2.S COVID-19 vaccine or a placebo. The input for sequencing was peripheral blood, taken in a trial of Ad26.COV2.S vaccine versus placebo. This CDR3 reads CASSLRTVENTEAFF. CDR3 in DNA: TGTGCCAGCAGCTTAAGGACAGTAGAGAACACTGAAGCTTTCTTT.